The rows below give T cell receptor beta chains drawn from one sample of a study of Graves' ophthalmopathy and Graves' hyperthyroidism. TCRdb re-called the multiplex PCR reads with MiXCR, one entry per CDR3 protein. The table shows hundreds of thousands of distinct CDR3 sequences, with 35% to 50% occurring only once. Input material: peripheral blood. These receptors were collected from an adult man with Graves' ophthalmopathy. Both conserved end residues are part of each CDR3. The order of the fields is CDR3 DNA, CDR3 protein, clone size, V gene, D gene, J gene. The D gene is left open where the match is weak. Clone size is not always given. Where it is, it says once, few, many or a class for expanded clones.

CDR3 DNA: TGCAGCAGCCAAGCTCCAAGCACTGAAGCTTTCTTT; CDR3 protein: CSSQAPSTEAFF; clone size: -; V gene: TRBV29-1; D gene: -; J gene: TRBJ1-1
CDR3 DNA: TGTGCCAGTAGTCTTCCAGAGGGACGATATGGCTACACCTTC; CDR3 protein: CASSLPEGRYGYTF; clone size: many; V gene: TRBV19; D gene: -; J gene: TRBJ1-2
CDR3 DNA: TGCCGCCTGGCGGGACTAGCGACGTCCTACGAGCAGTACTTC; CDR3 protein: CRLAGLATSYEQYF; clone size: -; V gene: TRBV29-1; D gene: TRBD2; J gene: TRBJ2-7
CDR3 DNA: TGTGCCAGCAGTGAGCCAGGGAACGGGAAGGGCAATCAGCCCCAGCATTTT; CDR3 protein: CASSEPGNGKGNQPQHF; clone size: few; V gene: TRBV10-3; D gene: -; J gene: TRBJ1-5
CDR3 DNA: TGTGCCAGCAGTCAGCCGGGACAGGGTTTATATGGCTACACCTTC; CDR3 protein: CASSQPGQGLYGYTF; clone size: -; V gene: TRBV7-1; D gene: TRBD1; J gene: TRBJ1-2
CDR3 DNA: TGCAGTGCTAGAAATAGCGGCGGGACCCAGTACTTC; CDR3 protein: CSARNSGGTQYF; clone size: many; V gene: TRBV20-1; D gene: -; J gene: TRBJ2-5
CDR3 DNA: TGTGCCAGCAGCGTAGGGAGGCAGGCCAACTATGGCTACACCTTC; CDR3 protein: CASSVGRQANYGYTF; clone size: many; V gene: TRBV9; D gene: -; J gene: TRBJ1-2
CDR3 DNA: TGCAGCGGCGCCGGCCCAAGCAGGGGGAACACCGGGGAGCTGTTTTTT; CDR3 protein: CSGAGPSRGNTGELFF; clone size: -; V gene: TRBV29-1; D gene: -; J gene: TRBJ2-2
CDR3 DNA: TGTGCCAGCAGTGAATTGGCGGTAGAAGATTATAGCAATCAGCCCCAGCATTTT; CDR3 protein: CASSELAVEDYSNQPQHF; clone size: -; V gene: TRBV25-1; D gene: -; J gene: TRBJ1-5
CDR3 DNA: TGTGCCAGCAGTCCGGACTGGATCCGGTACTTC; CDR3 protein: CASSPDWIRYF; clone size: once; V gene: TRBV7-9; D gene: -; J gene: TRBJ2-5
CDR3 DNA: TGTGCCATCAGTGAACAGTCTGGGACTAGCAAGACCCAGTACTTC; CDR3 protein: CAISEQSGTSKTQYF; clone size: -; V gene: TRBV10-3; D gene: TRBD2; J gene: TRBJ2-5
CDR3 DNA: TGTGCCAGCAGTAACCAGGGTGACTATGGCTACACCTTC; CDR3 protein: CASSNQGDYGYTF; clone size: many; V gene: TRBV27; D gene: -; J gene: TRBJ1-2
CDR3 DNA: TGTGCCAGCCGCGAAGGGGCGACTGAAGCTTTCTTT; CDR3 protein: CASREGATEAFF; clone size: many; V gene: TRBV12-3/TRBV12-4; D gene: -; J gene: TRBJ1-1
CDR3 DNA: TGTGCCAGCAGCTCGCGACTAGCGGACCAAGAGACCCAGTACTTC; CDR3 protein: CASSSRLADQETQYF; clone size: many; V gene: TRBV7-9; D gene: TRBD2; J gene: TRBJ2-5
CDR3 DNA: TGTGCCAGCAGCCCGACAGGGACTCAAGAGACCCAGTACTTC; CDR3 protein: CASSPTGTQETQYF; clone size: -; V gene: TRBV7-8; D gene: -; J gene: TRBJ2-5
CDR3 DNA: TGTGCCAGCTCCTTGTTCCCAGCAGGTGGACAGCCCCAGTACTTC; CDR3 protein: CASSLFPAGGQPQYF; clone size: -; V gene: TRBV2; D gene: -; J gene: TRBJ2-5
CDR3 DNA: TGTGCCAGCAGTTACCTGGGAGGTGACCAAGAGACCCAGTACTTC; CDR3 protein: CASSYLGGDQETQYF; clone size: -; V gene: TRBV7-9; D gene: -; J gene: TRBJ2-5
CDR3 DNA: TGTGCCAGCAGTGAACACTCGGGTAATCAGCCCCAGCATTTT; CDR3 protein: CASSEHSGNQPQHF; clone size: many; V gene: TRBV6-1; D gene: -; J gene: TRBJ1-5
CDR3 DNA: TGCAGTGCTAGTGGGGGGCGTGGGGCCCAGCATTTT; CDR3 protein: CSASGGRGAQHF; clone size: -; V gene: TRBV20-1; D gene: -; J gene: TRBJ1-5
CDR3 DNA: TGTGCCTGGAGTGTAGGGCAGGGCCCCCAGCCCCAGCATTTT; CDR3 protein: CAWSVGQGPQPQHF; clone size: -; V gene: TRBV30; D gene: -; J gene: TRBJ1-5
CDR3 DNA: TGTGCCAGCAGGAATGGTGAAAAACTGTTTTTT; CDR3 protein: CASRNGEKLFF; clone size: many; V gene: TRBV6-6; D gene: -; J gene: TRBJ1-4
CDR3 DNA: TGCGCCAGCAGCCAAGATGGGGCAGGCTTATATAATTCACCCCTCCACTTT; CDR3 protein: CASSQDGAGLYNSPLHF; clone size: few; V gene: TRBV4-3; D gene: -; J gene: TRBJ1-6
CDR3 DNA: TGTGCCATCAGTGAGGGGACGGGTCTAGCTTTCTTT; CDR3 protein: CAISEGTGLAFF; clone size: -; V gene: TRBV10-3; D gene: -; J gene: TRBJ1-1
CDR3 DNA: TGTGCCAGCAGCTTAGATCGTGGGACAGGAGGGAACTATGGCTACACCTTC; CDR3 protein: CASSLDRGTGGNYGYTF; clone size: -; V gene: TRBV11-2; D gene: TRBD1; J gene: TRBJ1-2
CDR3 DNA: TGTGCCAGCAGCGTAGCGTCCGGGGGTCTCCAAGAGACCCAGTACTTC; CDR3 protein: CASSVASGGLQETQYF; clone size: few; V gene: TRBV9; D gene: -; J gene: TRBJ2-5
CDR3 DNA: TGTGCCAGCAGAGAGCGCGGGAGCTACTACGAGCAGTACTTC; CDR3 protein: CASRERGSYYEQYF; clone size: -; V gene: TRBV25-1; D gene: TRBD2; J gene: TRBJ2-7
CDR3 DNA: TGTGCCTGGAACGAGGGGGCTGGAAACACCATATATTTT; CDR3 protein: CAWNEGAGNTIYF; clone size: few; V gene: TRBV9; D gene: -; J gene: TRBJ1-3
CDR3 DNA: TGTGCCAGTGGACAGGGAGGTGTTCAGCCCCAGCATTTT; CDR3 protein: CASGQGGVQPQHF; clone size: few; V gene: TRBV2; D gene: TRBD1; J gene: TRBJ1-5
CDR3 DNA: TGTGCCAGCAGCTTCGGGGAGGGAGGCTACACCTTC; CDR3 protein: CASSFGEGGYTF; clone size: many; V gene: TRBV7-9; D gene: -; J gene: TRBJ1-2
CDR3 DNA: TGTGCCAGCACCGGACCGTTGTCGAGGGCCCAGTACTTC; CDR3 protein: CASTGPLSRAQYF; clone size: many; V gene: TRBV25-1; D gene: -; J gene: TRBJ2-5
CDR3 DNA: TGCAGTGCCCGGGGCCAGGCAACCTACGAGCAGTACTTC; CDR3 protein: CSARGQATYEQYF; clone size: -; V gene: TRBV20-1; D gene: -; J gene: TRBJ2-7
CDR3 DNA: TGTGCCAGCAGCCGCGGACAGGGGGCGGGTTACGAGCAGTACTTC; CDR3 protein: CASSRGQGAGYEQYF; clone size: many; V gene: TRBV14; D gene: TRBD1; J gene: TRBJ2-7
CDR3 DNA: TGTGCCAGCATAAGCCCGGTCTCCTACGAGCAGTACTTC; CDR3 protein: CASISPVSYEQYF; clone size: -; V gene: TRBV6-1; D gene: -; J gene: TRBJ2-7
CDR3 DNA: TGTGCCAGCAGCTTGGAACAGGGATTCAGCATGGTCTACGAGCAGTACTTC; CDR3 protein: CASSLEQGFSMVYEQYF; clone size: many; V gene: TRBV5-5; D gene: -; J gene: TRBJ2-7
CDR3 DNA: TGTGCCAGCAGTCGCGGGGGCGAGGCTACGCAGTATTTT; CDR3 protein: CASSRGGEATQYF; clone size: few; V gene: TRBV2; D gene: -; J gene: TRBJ2-3
CDR3 DNA: TGTGCCAGCAGTCAACAGTGGCTCGGAAACACCATATATTTT; CDR3 protein: CASSQQWLGNTIYF; clone size: few; V gene: TRBV14; D gene: -; J gene: TRBJ1-3
CDR3 DNA: TGTGCCAGCAGCGCAATAGGTGGGAAGTGGACCGGGGAGCTGTTTTTT; CDR3 protein: CASSAIGGKWTGELFF; clone size: -; V gene: TRBV7-2; D gene: -; J gene: TRBJ2-2
CDR3 DNA: TGTGCCAGCAGCTTAAGGCGGGACACAGACCAAGAGACCCAGTACTTC; CDR3 protein: CASSLRRDTDQETQYF; clone size: -; V gene: TRBV7-2; D gene: -; J gene: TRBJ2-5
CDR3 DNA: TGTGCCAGCTTAGAACAGGGTTCGGTAGAAAAACTGTTTTTT; CDR3 protein: CASLEQGSVEKLFF; clone size: -; V gene: TRBV6-1; D gene: -; J gene: TRBJ1-4
CDR3 DNA: TGCAGTGCTAAGGGGGACCGGGGAGCTTTCTTT; CDR3 protein: CSAKGDRGAFF; clone size: many; V gene: TRBV20-1; D gene: -; J gene: TRBJ1-1
CDR3 DNA: TGTGCCATCAGTGAGTCCGCTGGGGGGCGAGGTGAAAAACTGTTTTTT; CDR3 protein: CAISESAGGRGEKLFF; clone size: many; V gene: TRBV10-3; D gene: -; J gene: TRBJ1-4
CDR3 DNA: TGTGCCATCACCCCGGGCTCTCTGGGTAAGAACACTGAAGCTTTCTTT; CDR3 protein: CAITPGSLGKNTEAFF; clone size: -; V gene: TRBV10-3; D gene: -; J gene: TRBJ1-1
CDR3 DNA: TGTGCCAGCAGTGGGGGGGGACAGACCTACGAGCATTTT; CDR3 protein: CASSGGGQTYEHF; clone size: -; V gene: TRBV10-3; D gene: TRBD1; J gene: TRBJ1-5
CDR3 DNA: TGTGCCAGCAGCCCCGGCGACAGGCTGAACACTGAAGCTTTCTTT; CDR3 protein: CASSPGDRLNTEAFF; clone size: many; V gene: TRBV13; D gene: -; J gene: TRBJ1-1